This T cell receptor beta chain was obtained from a study of beta chain features in type 1 diabetes. Study information: Sorted cells numbering 95 million to 110 million were examined across all samples. Regarding the study as a whole: Naive, central memory and regulatory TCRB repertoires appeared more similar among patients than healthy donors.

Sequenced material consisted of expressed TCRB transcripts (all of the isolated RNA was reverse transcribed). Sequencing used immunoSEQ multiplex PCR; TCRdb keeps in-frame clones, though not all of them. The sample holds 350,000 to 400,000 clones, less than 15% seen once. This clone was observed a handful of times. Its antigen is not identified. Per germline, CDR1 MDHEN and CDR2 SYDVKM. Deletions cut 6 bases from V and 1 base from J, with 18 bases between. The CDR3 runs to 16 residues. The material sequenced was naive CD4+ T cells from blood. The chain employs TRBV28 and TRBJ1-1, with D maybe TRBD1 (6 bases). This receptor was obtained from a woman in her late teens or twenties in good health. The CDR3 DNA sequence: TGTGCCAGCAGCGGCCGTTCCGAGACAGGGAACACTGAAGCTTTCTTT. Amino acids: CASSGRSETGNTEAFF.